These 25 T cell receptor beta chains were all obtained from the same sample, sequenced in a study of blood T cells in healthy people across ages. Together with a sample-barcoded 5' primer, a J-beta primer mix was included in a second PCR lasting roughly 6 to 12 cycles. One entry per CDR3 protein results from TCRdb running MiXCR on the 5' RACE reads. Of some 1.4 million distinct CDR3 sequences listed, 35% to 45% were seen once; the top ten hold 7% to 9.5%. Sequences were obtained from blood. The receptors stem from a woman aged 18 to 35 in good health.

The rearrangement joins TRBV6-1 to TRBJ1-5; D remains ambiguous. CDR3 length: 12 amino acids. Trimming removed 11 bases at V and 3 bases at J, with 11 bases between. Germline CDR1 is MNHNS and CDR2 is SASEGT. CDR3 protein: CALGAPNQPQHF. The CDR3 DNA reads as TGTGCCCTAGGAGCCCCCAATCAGCCCCAGCATTTT.

This clonotype has only a few counts. This sequence joins TRBV3-1 and TRBJ2-3; D remains unclear. The CDR3 sequence is 14 residues long. V lost 4 bases, J lost 1 base, and 9 bases lay in between. CDR1 and CDR2 from the germline V gene are LGHDT and YNNKEL (reference sequence). CDR3 nucleotide sequence: TGTGCCAGCAGCCCCGGGTGGGGCACAGATACGCAGTATTTT. It is translated as CASSPGWGTDTQYF.

This clonotype turned up a few times. The rearrangement links TRBV6-6 to TRBJ1-2; unclear D gene. The CDR3 consists of 14 residues. Germline-derived CDR1 and CDR2 are MNHNY and SVGAGI (reference sequence). V was cut by 0 bases and J by 2 bases, with 7 bases left in between. The CDR3 here is CASSYSGNNYGYTF. The CDR3 nucleotides are TGTGCCAGCAGTTACTCAGGGAACAACTATGGCTACACCTTC.

This clonotype was seen a handful of times. The chain recombines TRBV20-1 with TRBJ2-7; 9 bases align to TRBD1. CDR1 is DFQATT, CDR2 SNEGSKA, per germline (reference sequence). V gave up 3 bases and J gave up 1 base; unmatched junction bases: 10. The CDR3 is made up of 16 amino acids. CDR3 loop: CSASAFGTGISYEQYF. CDR3 sequence (DNA): TGCAGTGCTAGCGCCTTTGGGACAGGGATATCCTACGAGCAGTACTTC.

The rearrangement links TRBV5-6 to TRBJ2-7; 10 positions agree with TRBD2. Trimming cost V 4 bases and J 1 base; bases outside gene matches: 8. Germline V gene data show CDR1 as SGHDT and CDR2 as YYEEEE. CDR3 size: 16 residues. For the CDR3, the DNA is TGTGCCAGCAGCCGAGGACTAGCGGCAACATCCTACGAGCAGTACTTC. Translated, it gives CASSRGLAATSYEQYF.

The chain recombines TRBV5-1 with TRBJ1-2, with D hard to call. Germline lookup yields CDR1 SGHRS and CDR2 YFSETQ. This CDR3 is 14 amino acids long. CDR3 nucleotide sequence: TGCGTCGCACCCGGTGCAGGCCATAATTATGGCTACACCTTC. Encoded protein: CVAPGAGHNYGYTF.

This clonotype was counted only a few times. The gene calls are TRBV9 and TRBJ2-5; D remains ambiguous. V lost 2 bases and J 4 bases, leaving 9 bases between the germline ends. The CDR3 contains 13 residues. Per germline, CDR1 SGDLS and CDR2 YYNGEE. CDR3 coding DNA: TGTGCCAGCAGCGTCGCCGCAATAGAGACCCAGTACTTC. This encodes CASSVAAIETQYF.

This sequence joins TRBV20-1 and TRBJ2-2; TRBD1 aligns across 10 bases. CDR3 length: 17 amino acids. The V segment lost 1 base and the J segment 6 bases; nucleotides outside the gene matches: 11. In germline, CDR1 is DFQATT, CDR2 SNEGSKA (reference sequence). This CDR3 reads CSARAPDRGHKSGELFF. In DNA, the CDR3 is TGCAGTGCTAGAGCTCCCGACAGGGGGCATAAGTCCGGGGAGCTGTTTTTT.

This clonotype was recorded at least ten times. The chain has TRBV6-2 or TRBV6-3 and TRBJ2-7; the D gene is possibly TRBD1 (8 bases). Germline loops: CDR1 MNHEY, CDR2 SVGEGT. Trimming left V 4 bases short and J 4 bases short, with 29 bases between. The CDR3 covers 19 residues. CDR3: CASSSPQGARREVPYEQYF. The CDR3 region has the DNA TGTGCCAGCAGTTCCCCCCAGGGGGCGAGACGGGAGGTCCCTTACGAGCAGTACTTC.

DNA of the CDR3: TGTGCCAGCAGTTTACCCTCAACACAGCAGTACTCCTACGAGCAGTACTTC. Encoded protein: CASSLPSTQQYSYEQYF. This chain connects TRBV28 to TRBJ2-7; no firm D call. Trimming pared 2 bases from V and 0 bases from J, leaving 17 bases between. CDR3 length: 17 residues. The germline CDR1 and CDR2 sequences are MDHEN and SYDVKM.

The chain uses TRBV28 and TRBJ1-5, with D unresolved. CDR1 MDHEN and CDR2 SYDVKM come from the germline V gene. The germline V and J ends were trimmed by 6 bases and 7 bases, with 7 bases remaining between them. The CDR3 spans 11 residues. CDR3 protein: CASRGRQPQHF. DNA of the CDR3: TGTGCCAGCAGGGGTAGACAGCCCCAGCATTTT.

This clonotype appeared a few times. This chain joins TRBV5-1 and TRBJ2-3; D possibly corresponds to TRBD2 (6 bases). CDR1 is SGHRS and CDR2 is YFSETQ in the germline V gene. The CDR3 covers 14 residues. Trimming left V 4 bases short and J 4 bases short, with 13 bases between. Here the CDR3 reads CASSPGTFADTQYF. In nucleotides, the CDR3 is TGCGCCAGCAGCCCGGGGACTTTCGCAGATACGCAGTATTTT.

This clonotype was seen a few times. The chain joins TRBV20-1 to TRBJ2-5, with D uncertain. Germline values: CDR1 DFQATT, CDR2 SNEGSKA (reference sequence). V gave up 5 bases and J gave up 5 bases, with 12 bases separating them. The CDR3 has 12 amino acids. CDR3 nucleotides: TGCAGTGCTCGAAAAGAACGGGAGACCCAGTACTTC. Its protein is CSARKERETQYF.

This clonotype appeared once. V and J are TRBV19 and TRBJ2-4, with 7 bases that match TRBD2. The tail of the sequence fits TRBJ2-5 better, so the J call may be wrong. The length of the CDR3 is 16 residues. Germline-derived CDR1 and CDR2 are LNHDA and SQIVND (reference sequence). The CDR3 loop is CASSTAGLVVEETQYF. CDR3 coding DNA: TGTGCCAGTAGTACCGCAGGACTAGTCGTTGAAGAGACCCAGTACTTC.

Of note for this clonotype: One end of the junction varies from germline; a read error may be responsible. DNA for the CDR3: TGTGCCAGCAGCGACGGAGGGCTCCACAATGAGCAGTTATTC. This sequence encodes CASSDGGLHNEQLF. V usage is TRBV6-2 or TRBV6-3 and J usage is TRBJ2-1; D is possibly TRBD2 (6 bases). Per germline, CDR1 MNHEY and CDR2 SVGEGT. This CDR3 comprises 14 residues.

The V and J genes are TRBV2 and TRBJ1-1; 9 bases fit TRBD1. The CDR3 is made up of 14 amino acids. The germline gives CDR1 SNHLY, CDR2 FYNNEI. V gave up 4 bases and J gave up 3 bases; unmatched junction bases: 3. The CDR3 sequence: CASSVQGAYTEAFF. The CDR3 DNA reads TGTGCCAGCAGTGTACAGGGGGCGTACACTGAAGCTTTCTTT.

This clonotype turned up a few times. This rearrangement joins TRBV27 to TRBJ2-1; D unclear. The CDR3 is 14 residues long. Per germline, CDR1 MNHEY and CDR2 SMNVEV (reference sequence). V lost 4 bases to trimming and J lost 3 bases, with 10 bases between them. Here the CDR3 DNA reads TGTGCCAGCAGTTATAGCCCTGTCTACAATGAGCAGTTCTTC. It encodes CASSYSPVYNEQFF.

This clonotype was recorded a few times. The rearrangement joins TRBV5-1 to TRBJ2-3; TRBD2 agrees at 7 bases. CDR1 and CDR2 (germline): SGHRS, YFSETQ. This CDR3 is 14 amino acids long. Germline trimming cut 1 base from V and 4 bases from J; bases unmatched to any gene: 3. The CDR3 reads CASSLRRGADTQYF. CDR3 DNA: TGCGCCAGCAGCTTGCGTCGGGGGGCAGATACGCAGTATTTT.

The CDR3 DNA reads as TGTGCCAGCAGGGTAACTAGCGGGGGGTCCACCGGGGAGCTGTTTTTT. It translates to CASRVTSGGSTGELFF. The V gene is TRBV28, the J gene TRBJ2-2, with TRBD2 identical over 12 bases. This CDR3 contains 16 residues. CDR1 MDHEN and CDR2 SYDVKM come from the germline V gene. V trimming: 6 bases; J trimming: 4 bases; junction bases outside the gene matches: 6.

This clonotype has a handful of counts. The V gene is TRBV27, the J gene TRBJ2-7, with D perhaps matching TRBD1 or TRBD2 (6 bases each). Germline V CDR1 and CDR2: MNHEY, SMNVEV (reference sequence). The CDR3 has 17 amino acids. The germline V and J ends were trimmed by 2 bases and 0 bases, with 17 bases remaining between them. CDR3 sequence reads: CASSLQYRDFGSYEQYF. CDR3 sequence (DNA): TGTGCCAGCAGTTTACAGTACAGGGACTTTGGCTCCTACGAGCAGTACTTC.

The genes are TRBV9 and TRBJ1-1; D is unresolved. The V gene's germline CDR1 is SGDLS and CDR2 YYNGEE. V was shortened by 3 bases and J by 10 bases, with 13 bases between the two germline ends. This CDR3 has 12 amino acids. CDR3 sequence (DNA): TGTGCCAGCAGCGAATCCCGGGAGGGAGCTTTCTTT. Translating it yields CASSESREGAFF.

CDR3 protein: CASSTGFANTGELFF. The DNA for the CDR3 is TGTGCCAGCAGTACAGGGTTCGCGAACACCGGGGAGCTGTTTTTT. The V and J genes are TRBV6-5 and TRBJ2-2; D possibly corresponds to TRBD1 (6 bases). CDR3 length: 15 residues. CDR1 and CDR2 from the germline V gene are MNHEY and SVGAGI. V was cut by 5 bases and J by 0 bases, with 10 bases left in between.

The CDR3 nucleotides are TGTGCCTGGAGGGCTCCCGCCAGGGAGGAGTACAATCAGCCCCAGCATTTT. Protein: CAWRAPAREEYNQPQHF. The J gene is TRBJ1-5, the V gene TRBV30; tentative D call: TRBD1 (5 bases). This CDR3 contains 17 residues. V gave up 3 bases and J gave up 3 bases, with 21 bases separating them. From germline, CDR1 is GTSNPN and CDR2 SVGIG (reference sequence).

This clonotype showed up just a few times. The rearrangement uses TRBV20-1 and TRBJ1-1, with TRBD1 matching 8 bases. J gave up 0 bases and V 6 bases, and 9 bases lay outside the gene matches. Germline V gene data show CDR1 as DFQATT and CDR2 as SNEGSKA (reference sequence). The CDR3 is made up of 15 amino acids. In DNA, the CDR3 is TGCAGTGCGAGGGGGACAGGACTTTTGAACACTGAAGCTTTCTTT. This encodes CSARGTGLLNTEAFF.

The rearrangement links TRBV20-1 to TRBJ2-1; 10 bases match TRBD2. The length of the CDR3 is 16 residues. CDR1 is DFQATT, CDR2 SNEGSKA, per germline (reference sequence). The junction had 12 bases not matched to a gene; V was cut back by 6 bases and J by 4 bases. The CDR3 spells CSAPGAIAGGYNEQFF. The CDR3 region has the DNA TGCAGTGCCCCGGGAGCTATAGCGGGAGGTTACAATGAGCAGTTCTTC.